Listed here is a single TCR beta chain. Its antigen specificity is not known. Base-call qualities are not available, and no considerably larger clone is one nucleotide away. Library creation used the immunoSEQ multiplex PCR assay. In its TCRdb copy, this immuneACCESS table keeps in-frame sequences only and misses some clones. Where compared with another copy, unresolved V genes explain less than half of these, and the others have no known cause. Within this sample are under 450,000 clones, with 80% to 95% of them counted one time only. The ten largest clonotypes hold around 6.8% of the sample. The sample comes from a study of control samples from healthy donors and cancer patients (dated by TCRdb to 2020 to 2022). CDR1 and CDR2 are read off the germline V gene (reference sequence) as MNHNY and SVGAGI. V is cut back by 5 bases and J by 5 bases, with 14 bases in the junction unmatched. The CDR3 runs 17 residues from the cysteine to the phenylalanine. CDR3 DNA only is kept here, 51 bases in frame from base 1.

The sample was PBMCs. The V and J segments used are TRBV6-6 and TRBJ2-3, with 9 junctional bases fitting TRBD1. The TCR comes from a man aged 40-50 years with head and neck cancer. The DNA reads as follows: TGTGCCAGCAGTCGAATTTCCGGGACAGGGATTCAAGATACGCAGTATTTT. Its protein reads: CASSRISGTGIQDTQYF.